A single sample gave rise to the 14 T cell receptor beta chains below, sequenced in a study of T cells in women clearing cervical HPV infection. Method: immunoSEQ multiplex PCR; TCRdb's copy keeps in-frame clones and lacks some. This table holds around 35,000 clones. Sequencing used blood buffy coat. The receptors derive from a woman between 18 and 69 years old with a cervical HPV16 infection that either progressed to CIN3+ or cleared (not recorded which).

Worth noting for this clone: From the germline J gene comes the end of the CDR3, since the read stops 3 residues before it. The genes are TRBV18 and TRBJ1-5, with 10 bases lining up with TRBD1. V shed 2 bases, J shed 2 bases, and the junction held 0 bases outside the gene matches. This CDR3 spans 15 amino acids. Germline CDR1 is KGHSH and CDR2 is LQKENI. CDR3 in amino acids: CASSPGTGGNQPQHF. Partial CDR3 DNA: TGTGCCAGCTCACCAGGGACAGGGGGCAATCAGCCC.

A remark on this clone: The CDR3 goes on 3 residues after the read ends, and that part is filled in from the germline J gene. This rearrangement joins TRBV5-1 to TRBJ1-3, with 9 positions matching TRBD1. After removal of 3 bases from V and 0 bases from J, the junction contained 1 base not matched to a gene. This CDR3 region has 15 residues. Germline V lookup: CDR1 SGHRS, CDR2 YFSETQ. The DNA read from the CDR3 is TGCGCCAGCAGCTGGGGACAGGGCTCTGGAAACACC. This encodes CASSWGQGSGNT. The entire CDR3 reads CASSWGQGSGNTIYF.

With respect to this clone: The sequence runs out 3 residues before the end of the CDR3; the remainder is reconstructed from the germline J gene. The chain recombines TRBV19 with TRBJ1-1; unclear D gene. This CDR3 is built from 15 residues. Trimming left V 2 bases short and J 4 bases short, with 14 bases between. Germline lookup yields CDR1 LNHDA and CDR2 SQIVND (reference sequence). The CDR3 DNA, read in part, is TGTGCCAGTAGTATAAGAACAGCTTTGGGCACTGAA. As protein: CASSIRTALGTE. The full CDR3 sequence reads CASSIRTALGTEAFF.

As concerns this clone: The read terminates 3 residues ahead of where the CDR3 ends, so the germline J gene completes it. The chain combines TRBV10-3 with TRBJ2-7; D may be TRBD2 (6 bases). V lost 11 bases and J lost 3, with 17 bases in between. The CDR3 runs 13 residues. Germline V gene sequence: CDR1 ENHRY, CDR2 SYGVKD. CDR3 protein: CAAGVMGGYEQYF. The CDR3 bases that were read are TGTGCCGCCGGGGTGATGGGGGGCTACGAG.

A note on this clone: The read stops 3 residues short of the end of the CDR3; the missing end is completed from the germline J gene. The rearrangement links TRBV5-1 to TRBJ2-2, with 9 bases that match TRBD1. Unmatched junction bases numbered 3, after V lost 4 bases and J lost 5 bases. This CDR3 region has 14 residues. Germline CDR1 is SGHRS and CDR2 is YFSETQ. The CDR3 is CASSAGTGTGELFF. CDR3 DNA, as far as it was read: TGCGCCAGCAGCGCAGGGACAGGGACCGGGGAG.

Comments on this clone: The CDR3 is cut off 3 residues early in the read; its end comes from the germline J gene. The chain has TRBV5-1 and TRBJ1-1; 7 bases line up with TRBD1. The J segment lost 0 bases and the V segment lost 0 bases, leaving 2 bases of the junction unmatched. Germline values: CDR1 SGHRS, CDR2 YFSETQ. The CDR3 consists of 15 residues. The sequenced part of the CDR3 DNA is TGCGCCAGCAGCTTGGACACAGGGGTGAACACTGAA. It yields the protein CASSLDTGVNTE. The whole CDR3 protein reads CASSLDTGVNTEAFF. The whole variable domain, remainder taken from reference TRBV5-1 and TRBJ1-1, is KAGVTQTPRYLIKTRGQQVTLSCSPISGHRSVSWYQQTPGQGLQFLFEYFSETQRNKGNFPGRFSGRQFSNSRSEMNVSTLELGDSALYLCASSLDTGVNTEAFFGQGTRLTVV.

As regards this clone: The read ends 3 residues before the CDR3 terminus; that terminus is restored from the germline J gene. The chain employs TRBV20-1 and TRBJ1-3; tentative D call: TRBD1 (5 bases). The germline V gene has CDR1 DFQATT and CDR2 SNEGSKA (reference sequence). Trimming took off 3 bases at V and 4 bases at J, with 10 bases between the two ends. This CDR3 spans 13 amino acids. The CDR3: CSARGGYGNTIYF. The sequenced part of the CDR3 DNA is TGCAGTGCTAGGGGGGGTTACGGAAACACC.

Details on this clone: The read ends 3 residues before the CDR3 terminus; that terminus is restored from the germline J gene. The chain combines TRBV20-1 with TRBJ1-2; D might be TRBD1 (5 bases). CDR3 length: 16 residues. CDR1 and CDR2 (germline): DFQATT, SNEGSKA (reference sequence). CDR3 protein: CSAGVEGPRTQETYTF. The CDR3 bases that were read are TGCAGTGCTGGGGTGGAAGGGCCGAGGACACAAGAGACC.

In the case of this clone: The read finishes 3 residues shy of the CDR3 end, and the germline J gene is used to complete it. The gene calls are TRBV7-3 and TRBJ2-1, with 11 bases aligning to TRBD2. V shed 2 bases, J shed 8 bases, and the junction held 5 bases outside the gene matches. The CDR3 covers 15 residues. Germline-derived CDR1 and CDR2 are SGHTA and FQGTGA. Partial CDR3 DNA: TGTGCCAGCAGCTTAGTAGCGGGGGGGTTGGATGAG. The encoded protein is CASSLVAGGLDE. The entire CDR3 protein is CASSLVAGGLDEQFF.

As for this clone: The read halts 3 residues ahead of the CDR3 end, with the missing end drawn from the germline J gene. This chain links TRBV2 with TRBJ1-1; TRBD1 matches at 11 bases. With 8 bases clipped from V and 6 bases from J, the junction kept 5 bases outside the gene matches. The germline V gene encodes CDR1 SNHLY and CDR2 FYNNEI. The CDR3 has 13 residues. The sequenced CDR3 bases are TGTGCCAGCGGACAGGGGGCGAAGTCTGAA. It translates to CASGQGAKSE. The whole CDR3 sequence is CASGQGAKSEAFF.

As regards this clone: The read stops 3 residues short of the end of the CDR3; the missing end is completed from the germline J gene. The gene calls are TRBV20-1 and TRBJ2-3; 9 nucleotides line up with TRBD1. Looked up from germline, CDR1 is DFQATT and CDR2 is SNEGSKA (reference sequence). The CDR3 runs 14 residues. With 6 bases clipped from V and 3 bases from J, the junction kept 7 bases outside the gene matches. The CDR3: CSAKTGTGTDTQYF. The CDR3 bases that were read are TGCAGTGCCAAAACCGGGACAGGGACAGATACG.

As regards this clone: The DNA ends 3 residues before the CDR3 does, and the rest of the CDR3 is filled in from the germline J gene. The chain employs TRBV2 and TRBJ1-2; 8 nucleotides align to TRBD1. J was trimmed by 5 bases and V by 7 bases; bases with no gene match: 21. The germline gives CDR1 SNHLY, CDR2 FYNNEI. The CDR3 consists of 18 residues. The sequenced part of the CDR3 DNA is TGTGCCAGCACCGGTTCCCGACTCACAGGGGGGAATGGGTATGGC. This sequence encodes CASTGSRLTGGNGYG. Given in full, the CDR3 is CASTGSRLTGGNGYGYTF.

A word on this clone: The read terminates 3 residues ahead of where the CDR3 ends, so the germline J gene completes it. This chain connects TRBV7-6 to TRBJ2-2, with D possibly being TRBD2 (7 bases). The germline CDR1 and CDR2 sequences are SGHVS and FNYEAQ. CDR3 length: 16 amino acids. Partial CDR3 DNA: TGTGCCAGCAGCTTAGAGGGGGGGGCAACTAATGAAAAG. The encoded protein is CASSLEGGATNEK. In full, the CDR3 is CASSLEGGATNEKLFF.

Concerning this clone: Coverage ceases 3 residues before the CDR3 finishes, and the germline J gene fills in the end. This chain links TRBV19 with TRBJ2-7; maybe TRBD2 (6 bases). Trimming took 3 bases from V and 3 from J, leaving 15 bases between them. The CDR3 contains 15 residues. Per germline, CDR1 LNHDA and CDR2 SQIVND (reference sequence). CDR3 region: CASSMDNLGGYEQYF. Incomplete CDR3 DNA: TGTGCCAGTAGTATGGATAATCTGGGGGGCTACGAG.